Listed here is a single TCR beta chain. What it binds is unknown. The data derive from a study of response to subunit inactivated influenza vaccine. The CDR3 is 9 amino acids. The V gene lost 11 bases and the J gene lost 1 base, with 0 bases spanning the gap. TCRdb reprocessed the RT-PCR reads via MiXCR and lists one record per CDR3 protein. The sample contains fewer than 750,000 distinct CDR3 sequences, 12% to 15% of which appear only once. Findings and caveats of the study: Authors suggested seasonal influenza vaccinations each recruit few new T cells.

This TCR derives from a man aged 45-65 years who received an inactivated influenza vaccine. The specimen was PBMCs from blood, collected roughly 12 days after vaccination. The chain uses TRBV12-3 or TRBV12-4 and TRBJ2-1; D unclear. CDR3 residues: CASYNEQFF. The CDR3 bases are TGTGCCTCCTACAATGAGCAGTTCTTC.